The 31 T cell receptor beta chains below were found in one sample sequenced in a study of blood T cell repertoires in COVID-19. The assay was immunoSEQ multiplex PCR, and TCRdb's table has in-frame clones only and misses some. The sample has about 300,000 clones, 85% seen once. Sequences were obtained from peripheral blood. Receptors were obtained from a human donor in a cohort sampled during active COVID-19.

The chain has TRBV19 and TRBJ2-3; the match to TRBD2 covers 14 bases. Germline lookup yields CDR1 LNHDA and CDR2 SQIVND (reference sequence). The CDR3 is 14 residues long. J lost 6 bases, V lost 11 bases, and 7 bases had no gene match. CDR3 DNA sequence: TGTGCCGGGACTAGCGGGAGAGAAGGGGATACGCAGTATTTT. It translates to CAGTSGREGDTQYF.

The DNA of the CDR3 is TGCGCCAGCAGTGGCCCTGCGATGGTTCAGTTCTTC. Its translation is CASSGPAMVQFF. The J gene is TRBJ2-1, the V gene TRBV10-2; no reliable D call. This CDR3 contains 12 residues. The germline CDR1 and CDR2 sequences are WSHSY and SAAADI. Deletions cut 4 bases from V and 13 bases from J, with 14 bases between.

The rearrangement joins TRBV3-1 (or the pseudogene TRBV3-2) to TRBJ2-7, with D tentatively TRBD2 (6 bases). The CDR3 length is 14 residues. Between the trimmed V and J ends, which lost 0 bases and 6 bases, there was a span of 12 bases. Germline values: CDR1 LGHDT, CDR2 YNNKEL (reference sequence). This chain's CDR3 is CASSQDVLGGEQYF. For the CDR3, the DNA is TGTGCCAGCAGCCAAGATGTCTTGGGGGGCGAGCAGTACTTC.

The genes are TRBV20-1 and TRBJ2-1; the D gene is possibly TRBD2 (6 bases). The CDR3 is 15 amino acids. V was cut by 3 bases and J by 4 bases, with 16 bases left in between. CDR1 DFQATT and CDR2 SNEGSKA come from the germline V gene (reference sequence). The CDR3 sequence is CSASIIGRGYNEQFF. In DNA, the CDR3 is TGCAGTGCTAGTATAATCGGGAGAGGTTACAATGAGCAGTTCTTC.

The V call is TRBV28, the J call TRBJ1-5; 9 bases are shared with TRBD1. Trimming at V came to 6 bases and at J to 3 bases, leaving 6 bases not matched to a gene. This CDR3 has 15 amino acids. Per germline, CDR1 MDHEN and CDR2 SYDVKM. The chain's CDR3 is CASRPQGAYNQPQHF. The CDR3 nucleotides are TGTGCCAGCAGACCACAGGGGGCGTACAATCAGCCCCAGCATTTT. Together with reference TRBV28 and TRBJ1-5, the CDR3 gives the full variable domain: DVKVTQSSRYLVKRTGEKVFLECVQDMDHENMFWYRQDPGLGLRLIYFSYDVKMKEKGDIPEGYSVSREKKERFSLILESASTNQTSMYLCASRPQGAYNQPQHFGDGTRLSIL.

The CDR3 bases are TGTGCCAGCAGTGTCGTCCAGACGGGTGAGCAGTTCTTC. Its translation: CASSVVQTGEQFF. The chain recombines TRBV2 with TRBJ2-1; no definite D call. There are 13 residues in the CDR3. Trimming removed 4 bases at V and 9 bases at J, with 13 bases between. The germline V gene has CDR1 SNHLY and CDR2 FYNNEI.

This chain connects TRBV27 to TRBJ2-1; 8 positions agree with TRBD2. This CDR3 contains 15 residues. Germline values: CDR1 MNHEY, CDR2 SMNVEV (reference sequence). V shed 2 bases and J 9 bases; nucleotides not matched to a gene: 9. For the CDR3, the DNA is TGTGCCAGCAGTTTAAGGAGCGGGAGAGGGATTGAGCAGTTCTTC. It codes for CASSLRSGRGIEQFF.

J is TRBJ2-3 and V is TRBV6-1; 9 bases map to TRBD2. V shed 3 bases, J shed 9 bases, and the junction held 4 bases outside the gene matches. Germline assignment: CDR1 MNHNS and CDR2 SASEGT. The CDR3 sequence is 13 residues long. The CDR3 here is CASSDTGTSTQYF. As DNA, the CDR3 is TGTGCCAGCAGTGATACCGGGACTAGCACGCAGTATTTT.

The V and J genes are TRBV10-3 and TRBJ1-5; maybe TRBD1 (6 bases). The V and J ends lost 6 bases and 5 bases respectively, with 20 bases between them. The CDR3 has 16 amino acids. Germline values: CDR1 ENHRY, CDR2 SYGVKD. Written as DNA, the CDR3 is TGTGCCATCAGCCAGGTTAGAGCAGGGGATTATCAGCCCCAGCATTTT. Its protein product is CAISQVRAGDYQPQHF.

The chain has TRBV27 and TRBJ2-2; no firm D call. Germline lookup yields CDR1 MNHEY and CDR2 SMNVEV (reference sequence). The CDR3 loop spans 14 amino acids. V dropped 5 bases and J dropped 1 base, with 8 bases sitting between them. The CDR3 reads CASSPRWNTGELFF. CDR3 nucleotides: TGTGCCAGCAGTCCGCGATGGAACACCGGGGAGCTGTTTTTT.

This clone was found once. V is TRBV11-2 and J is TRBJ2-2, with D perhaps TRBD1 (6 bases). V shed 7 bases and J shed 4 bases, with 19 bases lying between them. Germline-derived CDR1 and CDR2 are SGHAT and FQNNGV. The CDR3 contains 16 residues. The CDR3 reads CASTPWWGQITGELFF. Here the CDR3 DNA reads TGTGCCAGCACCCCTTGGTGGGGACAAATCACCGGGGAGCTGTTTTTT.

The gene calls are TRBV28 and TRBJ1-4, with D perhaps matching TRBD1 (6 bases). Germline-derived CDR1 and CDR2 are MDHEN and SYDVKM. The CDR3 runs to 15 residues. Between the trimmed V and J ends, which lost 4 bases and 3 bases, there was a span of 12 bases. CDR3 coding DNA: TGTGCCAGCAGTTCGTTACAGGGCCCTAATGAAAAACTGTTTTTT. It specifies CASSSLQGPNEKLFF.

The V gene is TRBV2, the J gene TRBJ2-1, with 8 bases fitting TRBD1. V shed 6 bases and J 2 bases; nucleotides not matched to a gene: 6. This CDR3 contains 15 residues. Germline CDR1 and CDR2: SNHLY and FYNNEI. This CDR3 reads CASRAGQGPYNEQFF. CDR3 bases: TGTGCCAGCAGGGCCGGACAGGGACCCTACAATGAGCAGTTCTTC.

This clone was observed a handful of times. V and J are TRBV29-1 and TRBJ1-3; 7 nucleotides match TRBD1. The V segment lost 6 bases and the J segment 1 base; nucleotides outside the gene matches: 9. Germline values: CDR1 SQVTM, CDR2 ANQGSEA. CDR3 length: 15 residues. The CDR3 DNA is TGCAGCGTGCAGACAGGGTTCTTATCTGGAAACACCATATATTTT. It specifies CSVQTGFLSGNTIYF.

The chain joins TRBV10-3 to TRBJ1-2; possibly TRBD1 for D (6 bases). The CDR3 contains 14 residues. CDR1 is ENHRY, CDR2 SYGVKD, per germline. Trimming left V 3 bases short and J 7 bases short, with 15 bases between. CDR3 in DNA: TGTGCCATCAGTGATGGATTGGACAGTGGTGGCTACACCTTC. It is translated as CAISDGLDSGGYTF.

This chain connects TRBV6-5 to TRBJ2-7; D not resolved. Germline lookup yields CDR1 MNHEY and CDR2 SVGAGI. The CDR3 runs 11 residues. The ends were cut back, 6 bases at V and 4 bases at J, with 7 bases in the middle. CDR3 sequence (DNA): TGTGCCAGCAGATCTATTTACGAGCAGTACTTC. It codes for CASRSIYEQYF.

V and J are TRBV9 and TRBJ1-6; D gene uncertain. Trimming stripped 4 bases from V and 8 bases from J, with 16 bases between. The CDR3 spans 15 residues. Germline-derived CDR1 and CDR2 are SGDLS and YYNGEE. CDR3 in amino acids: CASSLGGRLDSPLHF. CDR3 DNA sequence: TGTGCCAGCAGCCTCGGAGGGAGGCTCGATTCACCCCTCCACTTT.

This clone came up a few times. The rearrangement uses TRBV7-3 and TRBJ1-6; maybe TRBD1 (5 bases). V lost 2 bases to trimming and J lost 0 bases, with 5 bases between them. CDR1 and CDR2 from the germline V gene are SGHTA and FQGTGA. The CDR3 is made up of 15 amino acids. The CDR3 loop reads CASSLDSSYNSPLHF. The DNA for the CDR3 is TGTGCCAGCAGCTTAGACAGCTCCTATAATTCACCCCTCCACTTT.

This clone was counted ten times or more. The gene calls are TRBV28 and TRBJ2-1, with TRBD2 matching over 12 bases. The CDR3 totals 18 residues. Germline V gene sequence: CDR1 MDHEN, CDR2 SYDVKM. V lost 4 bases, J lost 3 bases, and 10 bases stayed unmatched. CDR3 nucleotides: TGTGCCAGCAGTTCTCACCTCCTAGCGGGAGGGTTCTACAATGAGCAGTTCTTC. Translated: CASSSHLLAGGFYNEQFF.

The V and J genes are TRBV27 and TRBJ2-5; 7 bases match TRBD2. The germline V gene encodes CDR1 MNHEY and CDR2 SMNVEV (reference sequence). J gave up 3 bases and V 6 bases, and 4 bases lay outside the gene matches. The length of the CDR3 is 13 residues. The CDR3 nucleotides are TGTGCCAGCAGCCACGGGAGGAAAGAGACCCAGTACTTC. Its translation: CASSHGRKETQYF.

V and J are TRBV10-3 and TRBJ2-1; 12 bases line up with TRBD2. V lost 5 bases and J lost 1; bases outside the gene matches: 6. This CDR3 is 17 amino acids long. CDR1 is ENHRY, CDR2 SYGVKD, per germline. The CDR3 is CAISRLAGELSYNEQFF. The DNA of the CDR3 is TGTGCCATCAGTAGACTAGCGGGAGAGTTATCCTACAATGAGCAGTTCTTC.

The rearrangement links TRBV7-7 to TRBJ2-7, with TRBD1 matching 10 bases. Unmatched junction bases numbered 4, after V lost 5 bases and J lost 3 bases. This CDR3 region has 14 residues. The V gene's germline CDR1 is SSHAT and CDR2 FNYEAQ (reference sequence). CDR3 region: CASSIGTGVYEQYF. CDR3 DNA: TGTGCCAGCAGCATCGGGACAGGGGTCTACGAGCAGTACTTC.

The chain joins TRBV9 to TRBJ1-2; D not certain. Germline V gene data show CDR1 as SGDLS and CDR2 as YYNGEE. V was pared by 4 bases and J by 7 bases, with 17 bases between. This CDR3 is built from 14 residues. CDR3 in amino acids: CASSPGSGNGGYTF. DNA for the CDR3: TGTGCCAGCAGCCCCGGTTCGGGGAACGGTGGCTACACCTTC.

The CDR3, as DNA: TGTGCCAGCAGCGTAGGAAGGGGTCCTGAGCAGTTCTTC. Amino acid sequence: CASSVGRGPEQFF. The chain couples TRBV9 to TRBJ2-1, with a possible D match to TRBD1 (5 bases). The length of the CDR3 is 13 residues. CDR1 and CDR2 from the germline V gene are SGDLS and YYNGEE. V lost 0 bases and J 9 bases, leaving 10 bases between the germline ends.

The rearrangement joins TRBV3-1 (or the pseudogene TRBV3-2) to TRBJ1-5; D is undetermined. Trimming removed 3 bases from V and 3 bases from J, with 6 bases in between. CDR3 length equals 13 residues. Germline CDR1 reads LGHDT; CDR2 reads YNNKEL (reference sequence). CDR3 sequence reads: CASSQGTNQPQHF. In DNA, the CDR3 is TGTGCCAGCAGCCAGGGCACCAATCAGCCCCAGCATTTT.

This chain connects TRBV5-4 to TRBJ1-2; 8 bases agree with TRBD1. Trimming took 0 bases from V and 5 from J; bases not matched to a gene: 6. CDR1 is SGHNT, CDR2 YYREEE, per germline (reference sequence). The CDR3 contains 15 residues. The CDR3 loop reads CASSLGTGSEYGYTF. For the CDR3, the DNA is TGTGCCAGCAGCTTGGGGACAGGGAGTGAGTATGGCTACACCTTC.

The chain links TRBV5-1 to TRBJ2-3; the D is unclear. With 0 bases removed from V and 4 bases from J, the gap between germline ends came to 9 bases. This CDR3 is built from 14 residues. Germline V gene sequence: CDR1 SGHRS, CDR2 YFSETQ. The CDR3 DNA sequence: TGCGCCAGCAGCTTGGAATTGAGATCAGATACGCAGTATTTT. The encoded protein is CASSLELRSDTQYF. Supplemented by reference TRBV5-1 and TRBJ2-3, the full variable domain reads KAGVTQTPRYLIKTRGQQVTLSCSPISGHRSVSWYQQTPGQGLQFLFEYFSETQRNKGNFPGRFSGRQFSNSRSEMNVSTLELGDSALYLCASSLELRSDTQYFGPGTRLTVL.

This clone has just one count. The CDR3 coding sequence is TGCGCCAGCAGCCAAGAGCGAAGGAGGAACTCCTACGAGCAGTACTTC. Residues: CASSQERRRNSYEQYF. This sequence joins TRBV4-1 and TRBJ2-7, with a tentative D call TRBD2 (5 bases). Germline lookup yields CDR1 MGHRA and CDR2 YSYEKL. Trimming left V 0 bases short and J 0 bases short, with 12 bases between. The CDR3 is 16 residues long.

The V and J genes are TRBV27 and TRBJ1-5, with a weak D call TRBD1 (6 bases). The V gene lost 5 bases and the J gene lost 2 bases, with 13 bases spanning the gap. CDR3 length: 15 residues. The germline V gene encodes CDR1 MNHEY and CDR2 SMNVEV (reference sequence). The CDR3 sequence: CASSNGQPGNQPQHF. The CDR3 DNA is TGTGCCAGCAGTAACGGACAGCCGGGCAATCAGCCCCAGCATTTT.

V gene TRBV3-1 (or the pseudogene TRBV3-2) combines with J gene TRBJ1-5; 7 nucleotides line up with TRBD1. This CDR3 has 15 amino acids. V lost 4 bases, J lost 3 bases, and 6 bases stayed unmatched. The germline V gene encodes CDR1 LGHDT and CDR2 YNNKEL (reference sequence). In DNA, the CDR3 is TGTGCCAGCAGCCGGACAGGAGCTTTCAATCAGCCCCAGCATTTT. Protein: CASSRTGAFNQPQHF.

The chain links TRBV9 to TRBJ1-2; a weak D match, TRBD1 (6 bases). CDR3 size: 15 residues. The germline V and J ends were trimmed by 1 base and 4 bases, with 14 bases remaining between them. In germline, CDR1 is SGDLS, CDR2 YYNGEE. The CDR3 DNA is TGTGCCAGCAGCGTAAGTTCAGGGGCGAGCTATGGCTACACCTTC. It encodes CASSVSSGASYGYTF.